The next 10 T cell receptor beta chains were all read from a single sample in a study of T cell responses to AZD1222 COVID-19 vaccine. Data came from immunoSEQ multiplex PCR; TCRdb stores just in-frame clones and leaves some out. The sample contains more than 100,000 clones, more than 85% of which appear only once. Specimen: peripheral blood, collected on day 0 of AZD1222 vaccination. The receptors originated from an adult in good health.

The chain is built from TRBV15 and TRBJ1-1; 7 nucleotides match TRBD1. V trimming: 1 base; J trimming: 0 bases; junction bases outside the gene matches: 8. Germline V CDR1 and CDR2: LNHNV, YYDKDF (reference sequence). The CDR3 has 17 amino acids. This CDR3 reads CATSRGPGQNMNTEAFF. The CDR3 DNA follows: TGTGCCACCAGCAGAGGACCGGGACAGAATATGAACACTGAAGCTTTCTTT. The entire variable domain, with the rest obtained from reference TRBV15 and TRBJ1-1, is as follows: DAMVIQNPRYQVTQFGKPVTLSCSQTLNHNVMYWYQQKSSQAPKLLFHYYDKDFNNEADTPDNFQSRRPNTSFCFLDIRSPGLGDTAMYLCATSRGPGQNMNTEAFFGQGTRLTVV.

The chain is built from TRBV27 and TRBJ1-2; D might be TRBD1 (6 bases). The ends were cut back, 4 bases at V and 8 bases at J, with 17 bases in the middle. The CDR3 loop spans 14 amino acids. Germline values: CDR1 MNHEY, CDR2 SMNVEV (reference sequence). The CDR3 region is CASSSPAGAQGYTF. Written as DNA, the CDR3 is TGTGCCAGCAGTTCCCCCGCAGGGGCACAAGGCTACACCTTC.

V usage is TRBV15 and J usage is TRBJ1-3; D perhaps matches TRBD1 (6 bases). This CDR3 is built from 17 residues. Germline CDR1 LNHNV, CDR2 YYDKDF (reference sequence). Trimming took off 5 bases at V and 0 bases at J, with 17 bases between the two ends. CDR3 coding DNA: TGTGCCACCAGCCGGACCTTAGGGGGTCTCTCTGGAAACACCATATATTTT. It translates to CATSRTLGGLSGNTIYF.

CDR3 nucleotide sequence: TGTGCCAGCAGAGTAATGGGGTATGGGACAGATACGCAGTATTTT. This translates into CASRVMGYGTDTQYF. The gene calls are TRBV28 and TRBJ2-3; D unresolved. With 6 bases removed from V and 3 bases from J, the gap between germline ends came to 16 bases. From germline, CDR1 is MDHEN and CDR2 SYDVKM. The CDR3 has 15 amino acids.

This chain's CDR3 is CASSLISYEQYF. CDR3 coding DNA: TGTGCCAGCTCTCTTATCTCCTACGAGCAGTACTTC. The chain joins TRBV18 to TRBJ2-7; no reliable D call. CDR3 length: 12 residues. V lost 6 bases to trimming and J lost 0 bases, with 6 bases between them. Germline CDR1 KGHSH, CDR2 LQKENI.

V usage is TRBV3-1 (or the pseudogene TRBV3-2) and J usage is TRBJ1-6, with 8 bases aligning to TRBD1. Germline V gene sequence: CDR1 LGHDT, CDR2 YNNKEL (reference sequence). The CDR3 totals 14 residues. With V trimmed by 5 bases and J by 7 bases, 4 bases remained unmatched. This CDR3 is CASSDRGGNSPLHF. The CDR3 bases are TGTGCCAGCAGCGACAGGGGAGGCAATTCACCCCTCCACTTT.

The chain links TRBV24-1 to TRBJ1-5; D may be TRBD1 (5 bases). This CDR3 region has 14 residues. The germline CDR1 and CDR2 sequences are KGHDR and SFDVKD. Trimming pared 9 bases from V and 1 base from J, leaving 12 bases between. The CDR3 loop reads CATSDWGSNQPQHF. CDR3 coding DNA: TGTGCCACCTCAGATTGGGGGAGCAATCAGCCCCAGCATTTT.

This clone was detected a few times. The chain couples TRBV7-3 to TRBJ2-3, with D possibly being TRBD2 (5 bases). CDR3 size: 14 residues. CDR1 SGHTA and CDR2 FQGTGA come from the germline V gene. Trimming cost V 1 base and J 0 bases, with 5 bases left between them. CDR3 sequence: CASSLSGSTDTQYF. As DNA, the CDR3 is TGTGCCAGCAGCTTAAGCGGGAGCACAGATACGCAGTATTTT.

The J gene is TRBJ2-7, the V gene TRBV11-1; TRBD2 matches 10 bases. The CDR3 covers 14 residues. The trim removed 6 bases at V and 2 bases at J, leaving 4 bases unmatched. CDR1 and CDR2 from the germline V gene are SGHAT and FQDESV (reference sequence). CDR3 DNA sequence: TGTGCCAGCAGTAACCTAGCGGGGGCCTACGAGCAGTACTTC. It specifies CASSNLAGAYEQYF.

V usage is TRBV10-3 and J usage is TRBJ2-7, with D possibly matching TRBD2 (6 bases). Trimming took 4 bases from V and 7 from J, leaving 8 bases between them. CDR1 ENHRY and CDR2 SYGVKD come from the germline V gene. The CDR3 is 11 residues long. CDR3 coding DNA: TGTGCCATCAGTGTGGGGGGTGAGCAGTACTTC. Encoded protein: CAISVGGEQYF.